These 20 T cell receptor beta chains share one sample of origin, sequenced in a study of T cells in Graves' hyperthyroidism and ophthalmopathy. Using RNA transcripts as the source, TCR beta CDR3 regions were amplified. The primer set for the first-round RT-PCR of the TCR CDR3 was HTBI. Each CDR3 protein gets one entry after TCRdb re-called the multiplex PCR reads with MiXCR. Among nearly 750,000 distinct CDR3 sequences listed, around 40% were seen once. Sequencing was done on a sample of blood. Source of these receptors: a woman aged 40 to 50 with Graves' hyperthyroidism.

This rearrangement joins TRBV5-1 to TRBJ1-5, with a possible D match to TRBD1 (5 bases). V was pared by 0 bases and J by 7 bases, with 14 bases between. The germline V gene encodes CDR1 SGHRS and CDR2 YFSETQ. The CDR3 totals 15 residues. As DNA, the CDR3 is TGCGCCAGCAGCTTGGGAGGGGTTACTGGGCAGCCCCAGCATTTT. Translating it yields CASSLGGVTGQPQHF.

The chain recombines TRBV28 with TRBJ1-4; perhaps TRBD1 as D (5 bases). This CDR3 region has 13 residues. CDR1 is MDHEN, CDR2 SYDVKM, per germline. V lost 7 bases and J lost 5, with 11 bases in between. The CDR3 region is CASTTPGNEKLFF. For the CDR3, the DNA is TGTGCCAGCACCACCCCAGGGAATGAAAAACTGTTTTTT.

This clonotype has at least ten counts. The rearrangement joins TRBV4-1 to TRBJ2-7; D not resolved. The CDR3 consists of 11 residues. Germline-derived CDR1 and CDR2 are MGHRA and YSYEKL. V gave up 0 bases and J gave up 6 bases, with 3 bases separating them. The CDR3 sequence: CASSQDFEQYF. In DNA form, the CDR3 reads TGCGCCAGCAGCCAAGATTTCGAGCAGTACTTC.

The V call is TRBV7-2, the J call TRBJ2-2; D remains ambiguous. The CDR3 has 14 residues. With 3 bases removed from V and 7 bases from J, the gap between germline ends came to 12 bases. Germline values: CDR1 SGHTA, CDR2 FQGNSA. This chain's CDR3 is CASSLKIAFGELFF. The CDR3 DNA reads as TGTGCCAGCAGCTTGAAAATTGCTTTCGGGGAGCTGTTTTTT.

To note about this clonotype: Compared with germline, one end of the junction differs, possibly owing to a read error. The rearrangement joins TRBV20-1 to TRBJ1-2; D is possibly TRBD1 (6 bases). Germline V gives CDR1 DFQATT, CDR2 SNEGSKA (reference sequence). The CDR3 contains 13 residues. In nucleotides, the CDR3 is TGCAGTGCCAGAGGGACAAATAACTATGGCTACACCTTC. Translating gives CSARGTNNYGYTF.

This chain links TRBV4-3 with TRBJ1-3; TRBD1 matches at 8 bases. The V gene's germline CDR1 is LGHNA and CDR2 YSLEER. There are 15 residues in the CDR3. V was pared by 4 bases and J by 4 bases, with 6 bases of the junction left unmatched. The CDR3 here is CASSPNQGAGNTIYF. The CDR3, as DNA: TGCGCCAGCAGCCCAAATCAGGGGGCCGGAAACACCATATATTTT.

This clonotype was seen a handful of times. The V gene is TRBV6-5, the J gene TRBJ2-5; 8 bases match TRBD2. This CDR3 spans 15 amino acids. Per the germline V gene, CDR1 is MNHEY and CDR2 is SVGAGI. After removal of 9 bases from V and 1 base from J, the junction contained 10 bases not matched to a gene. The CDR3 nucleotides are TGTGCCAGTAATTGGATGGCGGGGGGCCAAGAGACCCAGTACTTC. It specifies CASNWMAGGQETQYF.

The V call is TRBV20-1, the J call TRBJ2-1, with D possibly matching TRBD1 (6 bases). V was clipped by 4 bases and J by 2 bases, with 18 bases between them. The germline V gene encodes CDR1 DFQATT and CDR2 SNEGSKA (reference sequence). This CDR3 contains 16 residues. CDR3 loop: CSAIPRWDTTYNEQFF. CDR3 nucleotides: TGCAGTGCTATCCCCCGTTGGGACACTACCTACAATGAGCAGTTCTTC.

Ten or more counts support this clonotype. V and J are TRBV20-1 and TRBJ1-5; TRBD1 is a possible D gene (6 bases). V lost 6 bases to trimming and J lost 2 bases, with 20 bases between them. This CDR3 is built from 16 residues. Looked up from germline, CDR1 is DFQATT and CDR2 is SNEGSKA (reference sequence). Written as DNA, the CDR3 is TGCAGTGCCCGGACAGTCTCCCCGGGTGGCAATCAGCCCCAGCATTTT. It codes for CSARTVSPGGNQPQHF.

There are a few counts of this clonotype. The chain couples TRBV6-6 to TRBJ2-6; D gene uncertain. This CDR3 is 15 amino acids long. Germline V CDR1 and CDR2: MNHNY, SVGAGI (reference sequence). V lost 5 bases to trimming and J lost 0 bases, with 8 bases between them. The CDR3 reads CASSPTSSGANVLTF. In DNA, the CDR3 is TGTGCCAGCAGTCCAACCAGCTCTGGGGCCAACGTCCTGACTTTC.

The chain links TRBV11-2 to TRBJ2-2; 7 bases map to TRBD2. Germline CDR1 SGHAT, CDR2 FQNNGV. V shed 2 bases, J shed 7 bases, and the junction held 13 bases outside the gene matches. The CDR3 is made up of 17 amino acids. DNA of the CDR3: TGTGCCAGCAGCTTATCTAGCGGCCTCGGAGTGAACGGGGAGCTGTTTTTT. Its translation: CASSLSSGLGVNGELFF. The entire variable domain, with the rest obtained from reference TRBV11-2 and TRBJ2-2, is as follows: EAGVAQSPRYKIIEKRQSVAFWCNPISGHATLYWYQQILGQGPKLLIQFQNNGVVDDSQLPKDRFSAERLKGVDSTLKIQPAKLEDSAVYLCASSLSSGLGVNGELFFGEGSRLTVL.

With respect to this clonotype: A much larger clone is a single base away; this may be a read error. The chain joins TRBV10-3 to TRBJ2-7, with 9 positions matching TRBD2. This CDR3 contains 14 residues. Germline loops: CDR1 ENHRY, CDR2 SYGVKD. The trim removed 2 bases at V and 4 bases at J, leaving 3 bases unmatched. In nucleotides, the CDR3 is TGTGCCATCAGTGAGGCCAGCGGGGGGTACGAGCAGTACTTC. Translated: CAISEASGGYEQYF.

The rearrangement links TRBV5-1 to TRBJ2-5; D possibly corresponds to TRBD2 (5 bases). V dropped 4 bases and J dropped 1 base, with 8 bases sitting between them. From germline, CDR1 is SGHRS and CDR2 YFSETQ. The CDR3 contains 13 residues. The chain's CDR3 is CASSPEAQETQYF. CDR3 bases: TGCGCCAGCAGCCCGGAGGCCCAAGAGACCCAGTACTTC.

This clonotype was observed a handful of times. This chain links TRBV6-5 with TRBJ2-5; D unclear. Germline CDR1 and CDR2: MNHEY and SVGAGI. V lost 4 bases, J lost 2 bases, and 17 bases lay in between. The CDR3 consists of 16 residues. CDR3 in amino acids: CASSSSWAKLQETQYF. The CDR3 DNA is TGTGCCAGCAGTTCCTCGTGGGCGAAACTGCAAGAGACCCAGTACTTC.

On this clonotype: Sequence at one end of the junction differs from germline and may be a read error. This chain connects TRBV7-2 to TRBJ1-4; D gene uncertain. Germline V CDR1 and CDR2: SGHTA, FQGNSA. The length of the CDR3 is 14 residues. CDR3 nucleotides: TGTGCCAGCAGCCCGGGAGCAACTAATGAAGAACTGTTTTTT. Translating it yields CASSPGATNEELFF.

The chain links TRBV6-5 to TRBJ1-2, with D unclear. V gave up 4 bases and J gave up 6 bases, with 18 bases separating them. This CDR3 spans 15 amino acids. Germline assignment: CDR1 MNHEY and CDR2 SVGAGI. This CDR3 is CASSSPGLIGDGYTF. The DNA of the CDR3 is TGTGCCAGCAGTTCTCCTGGACTGATTGGGGATGGCTACACCTTC.

This clonotype was picked up many times. The chain recombines TRBV7-2 with TRBJ1-2; TRBD1 matches 7 bases. Trimming cost V 10 bases and J 8 bases; bases outside gene matches: 13. Per germline, CDR1 SGHTA and CDR2 FQGNSA. This CDR3 spans 13 amino acids. The CDR3 nucleotides read TGTGCCACCAGAACGCAGGGGGGCAGGGGCTACACCTTC. This codes for CATRTQGGRGYTF.

The chain combines TRBV10-1 with TRBJ2-1, with 8 bases lining up with TRBD2. V lost 0 bases to trimming and J lost 1 base; unmatched junction nucleotides: 2. Germline CDR1 and CDR2: WNHNN and SYGVQD (reference sequence). This CDR3 region has 16 residues. Written as DNA, the CDR3 is TGCGCCAGCAGTGAGTCGAGCGGGGGTTCCTACAATGAGCAGTTCTTC. Encoded protein: CASSESSGGSYNEQFF.

The chain has TRBV6-2 or TRBV6-3 and TRBJ2-5, with unresolved D. Trimming stripped 2 bases from V and 2 bases from J, with 9 bases between. Germline values: CDR1 MNHEY, CDR2 SVGEGT. CDR3 length: 14 amino acids. In DNA form, the CDR3 reads TGTGCCAGCAGTTACGTCTACTCGCAAGAGACCCAGTACTTC. Its translation is CASSYVYSQETQYF.

The chain links TRBV6-2 or TRBV6-3 to TRBJ2-7; 8 bases line up with TRBD1. Per the germline V gene, CDR1 is MNHEY and CDR2 is SVGEGT. The length of the CDR3 is 15 residues. The CDR3 loop is CARDGQGADYYEQYF. The DNA for the CDR3 is TGTGCTAGAGATGGGCAGGGGGCGGATTACTACGAGCAGTACTTC.